These 19 T cell receptor beta chains originate from one sample sequenced in a study of blood T cells in healthy people across ages (dated by TCRdb to about 2015). The method behind the library was 5' RACE. A second PCR of roughly 7 to 11 cycles was performed with a sample-barcoded 5' primer and a J-beta primer mix. The raw public data were reprocessed by TCRdb itself: fastp quality trimming at Q25, MiXCR clonotype calling, in-frame beta chains only. Merged by CDR3 protein, the rows form single entries marked with the most common genes and DNA. Counted in this sample were around 1,800,000 distinct CDR3 sequences; 35% to 50% of them appeared once. The ten most abundant clones make up roughly 23% of the sample. The sequenced sample was blood. These receptors all come from a human donor in good health.

This chain connects TRBV11-2 to TRBJ2-2, with TRBD1 as a possible D gene (6 bases). Germline CDR1 is SGHAT and CDR2 is FQNNGV. The CDR3 is 14 amino acids. V shed 1 base and J shed 6 bases, with 9 bases lying between them. The chain's CDR3 is CASSLGAGAGELFF. The CDR3 coding sequence is TGTGCCAGCAGCTTAGGCGCAGGGGCCGGGGAGCTGTTTTTT.

The chain joins TRBV5-1 to TRBJ1-2; D might be TRBD1 (5 bases). Germline V CDR1 and CDR2: SGHRS, YFSETQ. This CDR3 spans 16 amino acids. The V end was cut by 3 bases, the J end by 2 bases, with 17 bases between. This CDR3 reads CASSWGGEARNYGYTF. The CDR3 DNA sequence: TGCGCCAGCAGCTGGGGGGGGGAGGCTCGAAACTATGGCTACACCTTC. Complete variable domain (other parts from reference TRBV5-1 and TRBJ1-2): KAGVTQTPRYLIKTRGQQVTLSCSPISGHRSVSWYQQTPGQGLQFLFEYFSETQRNKGNFPGRFSGRQFSNSRSEMNVSTLELGDSALYLCASSWGGEARNYGYTFGSGTRLTVV.

This chain connects TRBV5-1 to TRBJ2-5, with TRBD2 identical over 8 bases. This CDR3 has 18 residues. Germline assignment: CDR1 SGHRS and CDR2 YFSETQ. Trimming at V came to 0 bases and at J to 5 bases, leaving 15 bases not matched to a gene. The CDR3 DNA reads as TGCGCCAGCAGCTTGGGAGAGGATTGGCGGGGGGTCGGTGAGACCCAGTACTTC. It is translated as CASSLGEDWRGVGETQYF.

J is TRBJ2-4 and V is TRBV18; D may be TRBD1 (6 bases). In germline, CDR1 is KGHSH, CDR2 LQKENI. The CDR3 has 16 amino acids. V dropped 4 bases and J dropped 0 bases, with 13 bases sitting between them. The CDR3 nucleotides are TGTGCCAGCTCACGGACAGAGTTACTAGCCAAAAACATTCAGTACTTC. Residues: CASSRTELLAKNIQYF.

The CDR3 region has the DNA TGCAGTGCTTCCCAAATCGATACGCAGTATTTT. This sequence encodes CSASQIDTQYF. This chain links TRBV20-1 with TRBJ2-3; D is ambiguous. Deletions cut 5 bases from V and 6 bases from J, with 9 bases between. CDR1 and CDR2 (germline): DFQATT, SNEGSKA (reference sequence). The length of the CDR3 is 11 residues.

The CDR3 loop is CASSPGTNTRTYEQYF. The CDR3, as DNA: TGCGCCAGCAGCCCTGGGACAAACACCAGAACCTACGAGCAGTACTTC. V is TRBV5-1 and J is TRBJ2-7; D may be TRBD1 (6 bases). The germline V and J ends were trimmed by 4 bases and 2 bases, with 19 bases remaining between them. Germline CDR1 and CDR2: SGHRS and YFSETQ. The CDR3 sequence is 16 residues long.

In its sample, this clonotype was seen a few times. The rearrangement links TRBV6-7 to TRBJ2-6; D remains ambiguous. TRBV6-7 counts as an open reading frame of uncertain function. Trimming left V 8 bases short and J 0 bases short, with 5 bases between. This CDR3 is 13 amino acids long. The CDR3 coding sequence is TGTGCCAGCGCATCCTCTGGGGCCAACGTCCTGACTTTC. Its translation: CASASSGANVLTF.

This clonotype is medium-sized. The chain links TRBV7-3 to TRBJ2-5, with D unresolved. Germline values: CDR1 SGHTA, CDR2 FQGTGA. The CDR3 totals 14 residues. V lost 5 bases and J lost 3, with 13 bases in between. The CDR3, as DNA: TGTGCCAGCAGCCCCCATGGTTCCAAAGAGACCCAGTACTTC. This gives the protein CASSPHGSKETQYF.

The rearrangement joins TRBV18 to TRBJ2-5; D may be TRBD1 (6 bases). The J call may be faulty, since TRBJ2-7 better matches the DNA end. The germline CDR1 and CDR2 sequences are KGHSH and LQKENI. The CDR3 spans 12 residues. The CDR3 protein is CASSHRDNEQYF. CDR3 DNA: TGTGCCAGCTCCCACAGGGATAACGAGCAGTACTTC.

As regards this clonotype: A read error is possible here, since a much larger clone lies one base away. V gene TRBV29-1 combines with J gene TRBJ2-5; D is possibly TRBD1 (6 bases). In germline, CDR1 is SQVTM, CDR2 ANQGSEA. The CDR3 has 13 residues. V lost 4 bases and J lost 2, with 11 bases in between. This CDR3 is CSVGNRVQETQYF. The DNA for the CDR3 is TGCAGCGTTGGCAACAGGGTACAAGAGACCCAGTACTTC.

This chain uses TRBV2 with TRBJ1-2; D remains ambiguous. CDR1 and CDR2 (germline): SNHLY, FYNNEI. The V end lost 3 bases, the J end lost 0 bases, and 11 bases lay between the germline ends. The CDR3 spans 15 residues. The CDR3 reads CASSDSLSTNYGYTF. Here the CDR3 DNA reads TGTGCCAGCAGTGACTCCCTCAGTACTAACTATGGCTACACCTTC.

The chain joins TRBV24-1 to TRBJ2-1; 7 nucleotides match TRBD2. Germline CDR1 is KGHDR and CDR2 is SFDVKD. V gave up 8 bases and J gave up 7 bases; unmatched junction bases: 7. There are 13 residues in the CDR3. CDR3 loop: CATMRQGGNEQFF. CDR3 nucleotide sequence: TGTGCCACCATGAGGCAGGGAGGGAATGAGCAGTTCTTC.

This clonotype appeared a few times. The rearrangement uses TRBV15 and TRBJ2-1; tentatively, D is TRBD1 (5 bases). Germline lookup yields CDR1 LNHNV and CDR2 YYDKDF (reference sequence). The CDR3 sequence is 16 residues long. The V end was cut by 0 bases, the J end by 9 bases, with 18 bases between. In DNA, the CDR3 is TGTGCCACCAGCAGAGATATGATCGGCAGGGCTGGTGAGCAGTTCTTC. As protein: CATSRDMIGRAGEQFF. The whole variable domain, remainder taken from reference TRBV15 and TRBJ2-1, is DAMVIQNPRYQVTQFGKPVTLSCSQTLNHNVMYWYQQKSSQAPKLLFHYYDKDFNNEADTPDNFQSRRPNTSFCFLDIRSPGLGDTAMYLCATSRDMIGRAGEQFFGPGTRLTVL.

The V call is TRBV24-1, the J call TRBJ2-1, with TRBD2 matching 12 bases. This CDR3 spans 14 amino acids. V shed 7 bases and J 12 bases; nucleotides not matched to a gene: 9. CDR1 is KGHDR, CDR2 SFDVKD, per germline. The CDR3 region has the DNA TGTGCCACCAGCCTCACTAGCGGGGGGATTGGGCAGTTCTTC. It translates to CATSLTSGGIGQFF.

Turning to this clonotype: One end of the junction does not line up with germline, which may come from a read error. V is TRBV9 and J is TRBJ2-7; 10 bases agree with TRBD2. This CDR3 has 15 amino acids. The V gene's germline CDR1 is SGDLS and CDR2 YYNGEE. In nucleotides, the CDR3 is TGTGCCAGCAGCGTAGGCAGCGGGGGGGCATACGTGCAGTACTTC. Protein sequence: CASSVGSGGAYVQYF. Using reference TRBV9 and TRBJ2-7 for the parts outside the CDR3, the full variable domain is DSGVTQTPKHLITATGQRVTLRCSPRSGDLSVYWYQQSLDQGLQFLIQYYNGEERAKGNILERFSAQQFPDLHSELNLSSLELGDSALYFCASSVGSGGAYVQYFGPGTRLTVT.

The rearrangement links TRBV27 to TRBJ1-1; D is possibly TRBD1 (5 bases). This CDR3 spans 16 amino acids. V was shortened by 0 bases and J by 0 bases, with 11 bases between the two germline ends. Germline V CDR1 and CDR2: MNHEY, SMNVEV (reference sequence). The CDR3 here is CASSLSLGAMNTEAFF. The CDR3, as DNA: TGTGCCAGCAGTTTATCGCTCGGGGCAATGAACACTGAAGCTTTCTTT.

This clonotype was counted only a few times. The V call is TRBV24-1, the J call TRBJ1-1; D ambiguous. The CDR3 sequence is 12 residues long. V was pared by 8 bases and J by 7 bases, with 13 bases between. The germline gives CDR1 KGHDR, CDR2 SFDVKD. Here the CDR3 reads CATISDTLEAFF. DNA for the CDR3: TGTGCCACCATAAGTGACACCCTTGAAGCTTTCTTT.

The genes are TRBV20-1 and TRBJ2-1, with 8 bases matching TRBD1. V shed 4 bases, J shed 0 bases, and the junction held 5 bases outside the gene matches. The CDR3 contains 15 residues. Germline V CDR1 and CDR2: DFQATT, SNEGSKA (reference sequence). The CDR3 bases are TGCAGTGCTATCCCCGGACAGGGCTCCTACAATGAGCAGTTCTTC. Translated, it gives CSAIPGQGSYNEQFF.

The CDR3 bases are TGTGCCAGCGCGAGCCCAGTCCTCGAAGCTTTCTTT. The encoded protein is CASASPVLEAFF. The V and J genes are TRBV12-3 or TRBV12-4 and TRBJ1-1; D uncertain. The CDR3 is made up of 12 amino acids. V was pared by 8 bases and J by 8 bases, with 15 bases between.